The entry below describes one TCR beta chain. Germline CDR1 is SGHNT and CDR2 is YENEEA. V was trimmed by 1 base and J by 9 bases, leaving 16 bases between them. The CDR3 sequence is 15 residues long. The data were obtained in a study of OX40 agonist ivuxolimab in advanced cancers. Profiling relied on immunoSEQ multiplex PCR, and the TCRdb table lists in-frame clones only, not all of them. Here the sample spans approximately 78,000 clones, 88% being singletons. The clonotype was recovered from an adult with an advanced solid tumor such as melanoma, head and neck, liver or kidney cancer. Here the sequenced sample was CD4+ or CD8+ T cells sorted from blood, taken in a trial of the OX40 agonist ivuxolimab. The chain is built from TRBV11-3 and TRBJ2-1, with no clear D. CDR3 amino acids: CASSLVSSSSSEQFF. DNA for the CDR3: TGTGCCAGCAGCTTAGTTTCGAGTAGCTCTAGTGAGCAGTTCTTC. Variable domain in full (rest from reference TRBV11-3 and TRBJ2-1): EAGVVQSPRYKIIEKKQPVAFWCNPISGHNTLYWYLQNLGQGPELLIRYENEEAVDDSQLPKDRFSAERLKGVDSTLKIQPAELGDSAVYLCASSLVSSSSSEQFFGPGTRLTVL.